These 5 T cell receptor beta chains came from one sample sequenced in a study of blood T cell repertoires in COVID-19 (dated by TCRdb to 2020 to 2022). Libraries were built with the immunoSEQ multiplex PCR assay. This is the immuneACCESS table as TCRdb keeps it, with only in-frame sequences that have V and J called. A part of the clones is gone; compared with another copy, unresolved V genes explain less than half, and the rest is unexplained. Counted in this sample were under 250,000 clones; around 80% of them appeared once. The ten largest clones capture roughly 2.9% of the sample. Source material: peripheral blood. The source is a middle-aged man with active or convalescent COVID-19.

The CDR3 bases are TGTGCCACCCTATACAGGTTCCAGCCCCAGCATTTT. It encodes CATLYRFQPQHF. V and J are TRBV10-3 and TRBJ1-5; perhaps TRBD1 as D (5 bases). The germline V gene has CDR1 ENHRY and CDR2 SYGVKD. V was cut by 10 bases and J by 7 bases, with 14 bases left in between. The CDR3 spans 12 residues.

V gene TRBV6-6 combines with J gene TRBJ1-2; TRBD1 is a possible D gene (6 bases). Between the trimmed V and J ends, which lost 6 bases and 3 bases, there was a span of 20 bases. The CDR3 is made up of 16 amino acids. Germline CDR1 and CDR2: MNHNY and SVGAGI (reference sequence). CDR3 residues: CASRASGGAGDYGYTF. CDR3 coding DNA: TGTGCCAGCAGAGCGTCGGGGGGCGCCGGGGACTATGGCTACACCTTC.

This clone was seen just once. V gene TRBV21-1 combines with J gene TRBJ1-6; the table assigns TRBD1, which was not confirmed against the DNA. TRBV21-1 is a documented pseudogene. The CDR3 contains 16 residues. CDR3 sequence reads: CASSKDRSSYNSPLHF. In DNA, the CDR3 is TGTGCCAGCAGCAAAGACAGGAGCTCCTATAATTCACCCCTCCACTTT.

The V gene is TRBV4-3, the J gene TRBJ1-5; no reliable D call. Trimming pared 0 bases from V and 7 bases from J, leaving 7 bases between. Germline V gene lookup returns CDR1 LGHNA and CDR2 YSLEER. The CDR3 consists of 13 residues. The CDR3 DNA reads TGCGCCAGCAGCCAAGAAGTGGAGCAGCCCCAGCATTTT. Its translation: CASSQEVEQPQHF.

This clone appeared once. The V gene is TRBV6-5, the J gene TRBJ1-2; D may be TRBD1 (6 bases). Looked up from germline, CDR1 is MNHEY and CDR2 is SVGAGI. The V end was cut by 6 bases, the J end by 4 bases, with 15 bases between. The CDR3 loop spans 14 amino acids. CDR3 DNA: TGTGCCAGCAGCCCACAGGGCGTTGGCTATGGCTACACCTTC. Its protein product is CASSPQGVGYGYTF.